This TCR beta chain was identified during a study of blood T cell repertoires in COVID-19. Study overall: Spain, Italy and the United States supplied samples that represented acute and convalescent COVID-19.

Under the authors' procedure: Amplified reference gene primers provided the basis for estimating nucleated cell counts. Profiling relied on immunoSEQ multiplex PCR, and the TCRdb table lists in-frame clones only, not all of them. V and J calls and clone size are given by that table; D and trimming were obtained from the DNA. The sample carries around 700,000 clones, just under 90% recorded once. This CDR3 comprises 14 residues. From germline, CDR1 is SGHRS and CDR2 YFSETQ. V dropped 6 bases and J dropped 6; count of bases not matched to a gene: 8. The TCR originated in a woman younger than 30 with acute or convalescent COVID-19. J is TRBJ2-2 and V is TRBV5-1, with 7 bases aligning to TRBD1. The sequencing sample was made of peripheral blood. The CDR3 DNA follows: TGCGCCAGCACCACCTACAGGGGCTCCGGGGAGCTGTTTTTT. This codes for CASTTYRGSGELFF.